This entry features one T cell receptor (beta chain) sequence. Seattle researchers signed up patients amid active infection and tracked them longitudinally. The CDR3 covers 14 residues. Trimming cost V 3 bases and J 5 bases, with 12 bases left between them. The germline V gene encodes CDR1 MNHEY and CDR2 SVGAGI. This specimen belongs to a study of blood T cell repertoires in COVID-19. Background on the study: Both acute and convalescent COVID-19 samples were obtained from the United States, Italy and Spain. Sample material is recorded as cDNA or gDNA derived from T cells, B-cell-depleted T cells, or PBMCs.

Per the original methods: For nucleated cells, counts were estimated from reference gene primer amplification. Clones were read by immunoSEQ multiplex PCR, and TCRdb kept only the in-frame ones, dropping some. V and J calls and clone size are as listed in that table; D and trimming were resolved from the DNA. The repertoire consists of fewer than 150,000 clones, with approximately 89% occurring once and the leading ten covering 5% to 6.5%. Sequenced sample: peripheral blood. The chain couples TRBV6-5 to TRBJ2-3, with D tentatively TRBD2 (6 bases). The sequence was collected from an older woman with COVID-19, enrolled during active disease. CDR3 protein: CASSYNGEVDTQYF. CDR3 in DNA: TGTGCCAGCAGTTATAACGGGGAGGTAGATACGCAGTATTTT.